This TCR beta chain was sequenced during a study of blood T cell repertoires in COVID-19. Study-wide background: The United States, Italy and Spain were the sources of the acute and convalescent COVID-19 samples. PBMCs, B-cell-depleted T cells, or T cells were the source of the cDNA or gDNA that made up the material.

In the original processing: Reference gene primer amplification yielded estimated nucleated cell counts. Sequenced by immunoSEQ multiplex PCR; TCRdb stores in-frame clones only, minus some. V, J and clone size derive from that table, while D and trimming were established from the DNA sequence. The data hold 100,000 to 150,000 clones, with roughly three quarters observed a single time. Germline V lookup: CDR1 LNHDA, CDR2 SQIVND (reference sequence). The CDR3 has 14 residues. V gave up 5 bases and J gave up 6 bases; unmatched junction bases: 9. The specimen was peripheral blood. V is TRBV19 and J is TRBJ1-1, with 7 bases lining up with TRBD1. The receptor comes from a man aged 35-49 years with active or convalescent COVID-19. CDR3 bases: TGTGCCAGTAGTTCGTCACAGGGGTTCGCTGAAGCTTTCTTT. Translation gives CASSSSQGFAEAFF.